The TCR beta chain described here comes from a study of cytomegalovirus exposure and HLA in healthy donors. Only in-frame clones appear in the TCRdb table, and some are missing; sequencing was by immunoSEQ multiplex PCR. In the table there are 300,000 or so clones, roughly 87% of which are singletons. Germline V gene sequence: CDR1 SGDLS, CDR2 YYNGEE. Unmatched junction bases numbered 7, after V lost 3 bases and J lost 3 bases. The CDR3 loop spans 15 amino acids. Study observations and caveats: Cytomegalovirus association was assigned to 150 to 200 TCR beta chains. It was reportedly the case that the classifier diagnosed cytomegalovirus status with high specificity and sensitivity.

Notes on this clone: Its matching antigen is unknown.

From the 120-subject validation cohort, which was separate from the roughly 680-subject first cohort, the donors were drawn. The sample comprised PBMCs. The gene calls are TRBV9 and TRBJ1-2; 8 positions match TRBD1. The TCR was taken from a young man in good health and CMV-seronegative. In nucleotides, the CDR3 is TGTGCCAGCAGCGCTCGCTGGACAGGGCACTATGGCTACACCTTC. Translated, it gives CASSARWTGHYGYTF.